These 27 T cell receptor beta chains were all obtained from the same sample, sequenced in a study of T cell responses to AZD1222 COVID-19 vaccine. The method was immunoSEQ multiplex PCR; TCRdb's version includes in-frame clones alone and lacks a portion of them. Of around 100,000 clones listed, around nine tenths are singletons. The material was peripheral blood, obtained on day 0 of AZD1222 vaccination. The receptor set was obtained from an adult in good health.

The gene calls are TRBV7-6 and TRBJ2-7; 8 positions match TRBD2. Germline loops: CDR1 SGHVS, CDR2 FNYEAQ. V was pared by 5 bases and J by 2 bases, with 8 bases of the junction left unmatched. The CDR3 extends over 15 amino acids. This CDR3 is CASSVGDGRAYEQYF. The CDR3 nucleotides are TGTGCCAGCAGCGTTGGAGACGGGAGGGCCTACGAGCAGTACTTC.

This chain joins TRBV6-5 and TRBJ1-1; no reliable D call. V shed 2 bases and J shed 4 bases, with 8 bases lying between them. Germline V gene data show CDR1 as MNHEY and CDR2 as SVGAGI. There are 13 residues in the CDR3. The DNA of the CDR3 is TGTGCCAGCAGTTACGACGGATCCACTGAAGCTTTCTTT. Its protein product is CASSYDGSTEAFF.

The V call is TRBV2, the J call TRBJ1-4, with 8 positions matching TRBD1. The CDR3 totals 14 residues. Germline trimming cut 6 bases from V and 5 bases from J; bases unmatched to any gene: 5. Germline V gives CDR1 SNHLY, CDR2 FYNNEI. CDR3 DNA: TGTGCCAGCAGCCGACAGGGGCGGAATGAAAAACTGTTTTTT. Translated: CASSRQGRNEKLFF. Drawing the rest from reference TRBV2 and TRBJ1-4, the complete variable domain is EPEVTQTPSHQVTQMGQEVILRCVPISNHLYFYWYRQILGQKVEFLVSFYNNEISEKSEIFDDQFSVERPDGSNFTLKIRSTKLEDSAMYFCASSRQGRNEKLFFGSGTQLSVL.

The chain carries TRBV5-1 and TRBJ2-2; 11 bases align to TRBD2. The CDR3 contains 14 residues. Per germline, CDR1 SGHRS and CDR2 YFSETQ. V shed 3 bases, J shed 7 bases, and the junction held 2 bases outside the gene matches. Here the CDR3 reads CASSSGLAGGELFF. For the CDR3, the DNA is TGCGCCAGCAGCTCCGGACTAGCGGGCGGGGAGCTGTTTTTT.

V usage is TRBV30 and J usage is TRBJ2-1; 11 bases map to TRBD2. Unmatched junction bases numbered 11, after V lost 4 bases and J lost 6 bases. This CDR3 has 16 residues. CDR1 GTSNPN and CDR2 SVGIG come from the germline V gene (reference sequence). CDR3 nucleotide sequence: TGTGCCTGGATTTCAAGACTAGCGGGACCTCGCAATGAGCAGTTCTTC. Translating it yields CAWISRLAGPRNEQFF.

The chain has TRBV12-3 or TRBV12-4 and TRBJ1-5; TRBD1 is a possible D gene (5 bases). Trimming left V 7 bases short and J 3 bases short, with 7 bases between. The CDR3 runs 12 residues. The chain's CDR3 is CASNRNNQPQHF. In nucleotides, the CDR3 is TGTGCCAGCAACAGGAACAATCAGCCCCAGCATTTT.

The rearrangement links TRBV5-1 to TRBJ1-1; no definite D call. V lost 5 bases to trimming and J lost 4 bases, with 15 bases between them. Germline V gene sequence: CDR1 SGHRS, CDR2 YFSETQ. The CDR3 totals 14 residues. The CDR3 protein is CASSVLLEGTEAFF. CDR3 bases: TGCGCCAGCAGTGTTCTTTTAGAGGGCACTGAAGCTTTCTTT.

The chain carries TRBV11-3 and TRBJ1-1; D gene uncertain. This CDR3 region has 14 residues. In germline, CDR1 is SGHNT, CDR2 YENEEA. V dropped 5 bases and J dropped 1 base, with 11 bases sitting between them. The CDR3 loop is CASSQGFQNTEAFF. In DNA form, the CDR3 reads TGTGCCAGCAGCCAAGGGTTCCAGAACACTGAAGCTTTCTTT.

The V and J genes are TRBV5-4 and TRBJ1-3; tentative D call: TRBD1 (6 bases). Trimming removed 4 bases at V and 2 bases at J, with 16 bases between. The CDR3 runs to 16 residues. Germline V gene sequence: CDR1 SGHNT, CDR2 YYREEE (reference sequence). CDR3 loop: CASSLGGARAGNTIYF. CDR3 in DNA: TGTGCCAGCAGCCTGGGGGGGGCGCGTGCTGGAAACACCATATATTTT.

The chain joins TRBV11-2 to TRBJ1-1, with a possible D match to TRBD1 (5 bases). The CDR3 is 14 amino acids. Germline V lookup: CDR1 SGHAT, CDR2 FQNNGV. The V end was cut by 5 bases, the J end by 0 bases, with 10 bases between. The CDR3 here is CASSQGGLNTEAFF. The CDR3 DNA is TGTGCCAGCAGCCAGGGAGGGCTGAACACTGAAGCTTTCTTT.

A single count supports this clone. CDR3 sequence reads: CASSIGTGTGELFF. CDR3 nucleotides: TGCGCCAGCAGCATCGGGACAGGGACCGGGGAGCTGTTTTTT. The V and J genes are TRBV5-1 and TRBJ2-2; 9 bases align to TRBD1. The V segment lost 4 bases and the J segment 5 bases; nucleotides outside the gene matches: 3. Germline CDR1 is SGHRS and CDR2 is YFSETQ. This CDR3 spans 14 amino acids.

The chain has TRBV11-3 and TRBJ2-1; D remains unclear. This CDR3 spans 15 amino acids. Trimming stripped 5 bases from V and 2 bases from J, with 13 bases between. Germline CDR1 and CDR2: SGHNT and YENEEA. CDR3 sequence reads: CASSPGPPAYNEQFF. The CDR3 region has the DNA TGTGCCAGCAGCCCTGGGCCTCCGGCCTACAATGAGCAGTTCTTC.

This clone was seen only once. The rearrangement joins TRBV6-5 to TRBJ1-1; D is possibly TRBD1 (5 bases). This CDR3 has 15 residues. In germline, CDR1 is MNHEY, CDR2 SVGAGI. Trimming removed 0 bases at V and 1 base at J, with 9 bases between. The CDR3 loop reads CASSYSGTGNTEAFF. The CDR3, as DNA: TGTGCCAGCAGTTACTCAGGGACGGGGAACACTGAAGCTTTCTTT.

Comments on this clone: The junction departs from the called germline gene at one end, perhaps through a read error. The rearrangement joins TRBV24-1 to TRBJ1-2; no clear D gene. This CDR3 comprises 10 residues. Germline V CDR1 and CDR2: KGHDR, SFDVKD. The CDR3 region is CATNDCGYTF. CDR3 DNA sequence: TGTGCCACCAATGATTGTGGCTACACCTTC.

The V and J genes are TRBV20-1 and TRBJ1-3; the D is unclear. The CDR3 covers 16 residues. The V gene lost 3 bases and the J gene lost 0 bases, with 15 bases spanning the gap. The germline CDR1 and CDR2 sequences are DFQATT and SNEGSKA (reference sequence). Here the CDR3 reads CSASEDSGRSGNTIYF. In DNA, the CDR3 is TGCAGTGCTAGTGAGGATTCAGGACGCTCTGGAAACACCATATATTTT.

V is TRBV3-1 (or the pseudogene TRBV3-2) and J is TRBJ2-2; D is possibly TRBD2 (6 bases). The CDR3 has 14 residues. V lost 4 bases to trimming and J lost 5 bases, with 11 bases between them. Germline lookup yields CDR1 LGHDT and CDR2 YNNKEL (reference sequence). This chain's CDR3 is CASSLGGVTGELFF. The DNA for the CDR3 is TGTGCCAGCAGCCTAGGAGGGGTAACCGGGGAGCTGTTTTTT.

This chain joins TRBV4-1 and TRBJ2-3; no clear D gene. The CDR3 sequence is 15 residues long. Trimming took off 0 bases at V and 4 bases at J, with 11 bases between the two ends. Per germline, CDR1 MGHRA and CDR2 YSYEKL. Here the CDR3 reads CASSQERSASDTQYF. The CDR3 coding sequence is TGCGCCAGCAGCCAAGAGCGAAGCGCGTCAGATACGCAGTATTTT.

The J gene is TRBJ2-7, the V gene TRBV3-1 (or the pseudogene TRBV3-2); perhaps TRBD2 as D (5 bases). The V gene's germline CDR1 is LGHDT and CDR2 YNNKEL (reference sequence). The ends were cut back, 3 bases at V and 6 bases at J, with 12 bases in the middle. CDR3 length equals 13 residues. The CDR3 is CASSQEDYSEQYF. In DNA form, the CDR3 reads TGTGCCAGCAGCCAGGAAGACTACTCCGAGCAGTACTTC.

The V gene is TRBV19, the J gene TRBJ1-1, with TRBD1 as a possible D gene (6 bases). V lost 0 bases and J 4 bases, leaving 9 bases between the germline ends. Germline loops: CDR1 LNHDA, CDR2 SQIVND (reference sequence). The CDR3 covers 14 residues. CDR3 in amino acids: CASSIDRGGTEAFF. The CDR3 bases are TGTGCCAGTAGTATAGACAGGGGTGGCACTGAAGCTTTCTTT.

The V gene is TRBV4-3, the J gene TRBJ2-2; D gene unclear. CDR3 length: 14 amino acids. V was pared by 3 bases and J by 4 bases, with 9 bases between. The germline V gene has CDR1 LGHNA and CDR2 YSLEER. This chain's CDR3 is CASSHTGSTGELFF. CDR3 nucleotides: TGCGCCAGCAGCCATACCGGGTCCACCGGGGAGCTGTTTTTT.

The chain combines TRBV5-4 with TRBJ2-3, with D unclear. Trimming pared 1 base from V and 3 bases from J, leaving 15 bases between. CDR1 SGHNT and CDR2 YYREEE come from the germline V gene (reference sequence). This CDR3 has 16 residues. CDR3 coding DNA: TGTGCCAGCAGCTTGACCGCCGGCCATCCGACAGATACGCAGTATTTT. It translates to CASSLTAGHPTDTQYF.

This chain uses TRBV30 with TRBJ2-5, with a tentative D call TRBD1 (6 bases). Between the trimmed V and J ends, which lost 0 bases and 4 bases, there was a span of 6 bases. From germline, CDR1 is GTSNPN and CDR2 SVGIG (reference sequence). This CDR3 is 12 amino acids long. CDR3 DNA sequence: TGTGCCTGGAGTGTACAGGGAGAGACCCAGTACTTC. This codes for CAWSVQGETQYF.

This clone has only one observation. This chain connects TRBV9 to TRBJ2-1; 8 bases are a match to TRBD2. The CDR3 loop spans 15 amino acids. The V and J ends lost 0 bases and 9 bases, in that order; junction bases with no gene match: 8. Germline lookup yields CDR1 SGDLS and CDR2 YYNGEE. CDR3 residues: CASSVGREGRVEQFF. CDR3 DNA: TGTGCCAGCAGCGTAGGACGGGAGGGCCGTGTTGAGCAGTTCTTC.

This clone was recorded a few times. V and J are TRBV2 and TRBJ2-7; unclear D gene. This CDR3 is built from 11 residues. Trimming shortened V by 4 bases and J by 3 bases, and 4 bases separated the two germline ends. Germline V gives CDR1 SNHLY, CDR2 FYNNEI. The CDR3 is CASSVVYEQYF. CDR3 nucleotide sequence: TGTGCCAGCAGTGTCGTCTACGAGCAGTACTTC.

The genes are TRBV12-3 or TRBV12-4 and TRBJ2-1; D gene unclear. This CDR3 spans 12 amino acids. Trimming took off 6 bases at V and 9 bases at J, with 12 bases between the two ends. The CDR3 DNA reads TGTGCCAGCAGCCTAAGGTTGGGTGAGCAGTTCTTC. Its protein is CASSLRLGEQFF.

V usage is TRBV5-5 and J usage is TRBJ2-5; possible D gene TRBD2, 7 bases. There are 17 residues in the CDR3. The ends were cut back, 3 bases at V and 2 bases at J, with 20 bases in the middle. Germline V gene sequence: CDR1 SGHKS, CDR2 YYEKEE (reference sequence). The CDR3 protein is CASSSSSRGTQQETQYF. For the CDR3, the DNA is TGTGCCAGCAGCTCCTCGTCGCGGGGGACACAGCAAGAGACCCAGTACTTC.

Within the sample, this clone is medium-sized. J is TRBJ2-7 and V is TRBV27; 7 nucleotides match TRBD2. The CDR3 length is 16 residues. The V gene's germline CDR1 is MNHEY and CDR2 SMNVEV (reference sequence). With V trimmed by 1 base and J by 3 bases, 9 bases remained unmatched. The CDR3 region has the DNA TGTGCCAGCAGTTTATTCTCGGGGAGGGTCGGCTACGAGCAGTACTTC. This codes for CASSLFSGRVGYEQYF.